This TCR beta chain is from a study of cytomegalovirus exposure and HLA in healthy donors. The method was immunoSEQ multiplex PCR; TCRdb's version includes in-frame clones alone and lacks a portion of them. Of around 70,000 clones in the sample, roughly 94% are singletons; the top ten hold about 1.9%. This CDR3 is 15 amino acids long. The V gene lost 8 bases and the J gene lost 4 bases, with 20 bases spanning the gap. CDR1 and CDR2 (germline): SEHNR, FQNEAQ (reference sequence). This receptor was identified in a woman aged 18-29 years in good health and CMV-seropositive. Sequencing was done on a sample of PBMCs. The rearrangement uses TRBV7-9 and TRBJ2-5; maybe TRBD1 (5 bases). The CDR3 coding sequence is TGTGCCAGCGGAACGACAAGCATGGGGCGAGAGACCCAGTACTTC. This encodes CASGTTSMGRETQYF.